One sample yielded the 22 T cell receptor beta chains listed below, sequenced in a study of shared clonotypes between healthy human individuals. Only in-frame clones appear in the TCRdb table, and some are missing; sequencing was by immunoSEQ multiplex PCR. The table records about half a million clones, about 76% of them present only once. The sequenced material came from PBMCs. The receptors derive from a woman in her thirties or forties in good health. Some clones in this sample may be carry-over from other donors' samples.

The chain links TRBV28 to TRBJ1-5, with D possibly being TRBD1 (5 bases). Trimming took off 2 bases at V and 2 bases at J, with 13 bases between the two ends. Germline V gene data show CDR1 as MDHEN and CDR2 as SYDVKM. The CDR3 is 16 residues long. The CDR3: CASSLQQGVGNQPQHF. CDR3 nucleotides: TGTGCCAGCAGTTTACAGCAGGGAGTTGGCAATCAGCCCCAGCATTTT.

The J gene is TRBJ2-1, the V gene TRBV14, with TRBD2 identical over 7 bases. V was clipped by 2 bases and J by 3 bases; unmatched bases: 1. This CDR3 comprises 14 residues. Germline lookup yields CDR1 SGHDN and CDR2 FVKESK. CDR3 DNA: TGTGCCAGCAGCCAAACTAGCGTCTACAATGAGCAGTTCTTC. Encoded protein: CASSQTSVYNEQFF.

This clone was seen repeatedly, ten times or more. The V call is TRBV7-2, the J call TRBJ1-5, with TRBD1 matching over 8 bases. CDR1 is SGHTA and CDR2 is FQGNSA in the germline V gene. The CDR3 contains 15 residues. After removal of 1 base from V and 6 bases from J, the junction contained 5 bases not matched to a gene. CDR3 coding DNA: TGTGCCAGCAGCTTAGGACAGGGGCGGCCTCAGCCCCAGCATTTT. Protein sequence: CASSLGQGRPQPQHF. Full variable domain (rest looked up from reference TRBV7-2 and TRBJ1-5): GAGVSQSPSNKVTEKGKDVELRCDPISGHTALYWYRQSLGQGLEFLIYFQGNSAPDKSGLPSDRFSAERTGGSVSTLTIQRTQQEDSAVYLCASSLGQGRPQPQHFGDGTRLSIL.

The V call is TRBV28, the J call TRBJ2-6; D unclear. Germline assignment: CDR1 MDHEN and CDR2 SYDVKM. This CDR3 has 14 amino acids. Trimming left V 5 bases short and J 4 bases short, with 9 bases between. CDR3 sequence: CASSPIAGANVLTF. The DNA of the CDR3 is TGTGCCAGCAGTCCTATTGCCGGGGCCAACGTCCTGACTTTC.

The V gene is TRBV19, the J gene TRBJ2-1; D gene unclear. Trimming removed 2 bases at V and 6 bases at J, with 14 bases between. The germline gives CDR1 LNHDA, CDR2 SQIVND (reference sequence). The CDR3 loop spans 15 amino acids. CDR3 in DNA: TGTGCCAGTAGTATAAGTCTAGACGCGGTCAATGAGCAGTTCTTC. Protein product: CASSISLDAVNEQFF.

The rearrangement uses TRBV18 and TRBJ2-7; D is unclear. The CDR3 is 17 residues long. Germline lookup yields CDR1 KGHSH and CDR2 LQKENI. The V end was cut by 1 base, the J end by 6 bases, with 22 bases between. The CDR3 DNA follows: TGTGCCAGCTCACCACAACTCCGTCGCCGAGGTCCTTCCGAGCAGTACTTC. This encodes CASSPQLRRRGPSEQYF.

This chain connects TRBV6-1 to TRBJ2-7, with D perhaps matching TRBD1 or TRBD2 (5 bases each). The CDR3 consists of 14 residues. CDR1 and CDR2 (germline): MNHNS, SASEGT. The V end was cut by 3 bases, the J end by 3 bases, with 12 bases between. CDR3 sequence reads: CASSDRSRGYEQYF. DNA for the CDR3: TGTGCCAGCAGTGATCGGTCGAGGGGCTACGAGCAGTACTTC.

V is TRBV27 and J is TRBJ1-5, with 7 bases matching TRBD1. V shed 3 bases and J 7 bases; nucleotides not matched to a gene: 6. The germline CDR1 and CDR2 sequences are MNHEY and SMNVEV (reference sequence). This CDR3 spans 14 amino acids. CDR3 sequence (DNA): TGTGCCAGCAGTTTTACAGGGGAAGGACAGCCCCAGCATTTT. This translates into CASSFTGEGQPQHF.

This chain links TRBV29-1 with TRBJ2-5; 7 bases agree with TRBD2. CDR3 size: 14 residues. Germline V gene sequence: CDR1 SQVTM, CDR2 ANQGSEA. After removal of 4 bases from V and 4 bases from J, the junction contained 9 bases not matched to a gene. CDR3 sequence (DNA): TGCAGCGTTGGCCCCCGGGGGGTTGGAGAGACCCAGTACTTC. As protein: CSVGPRGVGETQYF.

In DNA form, the CDR3 reads TGCGCCAGCAGTACACGGACAGGGAAGAATGAGCAGTTCTTC. It encodes CASSTRTGKNEQFF. The chain is built from TRBV10-2 and TRBJ2-1; 8 bases are shared with TRBD1. Germline V gene lookup returns CDR1 WSHSY and CDR2 SAAADI. There are 14 residues in the CDR3. Trimming at V came to 5 bases and at J to 7 bases, leaving 7 bases not matched to a gene.

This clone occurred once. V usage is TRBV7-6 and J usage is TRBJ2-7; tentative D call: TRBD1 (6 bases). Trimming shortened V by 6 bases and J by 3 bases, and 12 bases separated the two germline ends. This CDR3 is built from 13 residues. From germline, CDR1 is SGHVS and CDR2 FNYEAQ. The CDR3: CASSSNRVYEQYF. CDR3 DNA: TGTGCCAGCAGTTCGAACAGGGTCTACGAGCAGTACTTC.

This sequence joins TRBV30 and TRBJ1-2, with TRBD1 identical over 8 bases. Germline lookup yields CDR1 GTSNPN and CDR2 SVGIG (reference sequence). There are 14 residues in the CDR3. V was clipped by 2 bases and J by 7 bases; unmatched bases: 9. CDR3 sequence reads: CAWSFQGAQSGYTF. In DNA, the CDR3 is TGTGCCTGGAGTTTCCAGGGGGCGCAATCTGGCTACACCTTC.

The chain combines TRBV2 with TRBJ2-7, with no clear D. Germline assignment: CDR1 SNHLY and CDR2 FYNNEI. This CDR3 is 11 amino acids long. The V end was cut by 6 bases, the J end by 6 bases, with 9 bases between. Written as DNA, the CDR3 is TGTGCCAGCAGCCAAGTAACCGAGCAGTACTTC. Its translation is CASSQVTEQYF.

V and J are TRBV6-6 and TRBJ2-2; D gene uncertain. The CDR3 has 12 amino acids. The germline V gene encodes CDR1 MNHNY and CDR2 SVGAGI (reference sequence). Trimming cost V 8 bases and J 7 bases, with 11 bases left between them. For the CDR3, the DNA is TGTGCCAGCCGGATGGAAGGCGGGGAGCTGTTTTTT. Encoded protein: CASRMEGGELFF.

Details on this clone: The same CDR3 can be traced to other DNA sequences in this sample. CDR3: CASSTPGTLAKNIQYF. The CDR3 DNA sequence: TGTGCCAGCAGTACACCGGGGACTTTAGCCAAAAACATTCAGTACTTC. The chain combines TRBV28 with TRBJ2-4; D is possibly TRBD2 (6 bases). This CDR3 is built from 16 residues. V lost 5 bases and J lost 0, with 14 bases in between. Germline values: CDR1 MDHEN, CDR2 SYDVKM. The full variable domain, completed using reference TRBV28 and TRBJ2-4, is DVKVTQSSRYLVKRTGEKVFLECVQDMDHENMFWYRQDPGLGLRLIYFSYDVKMKEKGDIPEGYSVSREKKERFSLILESASTNQTSMYLCASSTPGTLAKNIQYFGAGTRLSVL.

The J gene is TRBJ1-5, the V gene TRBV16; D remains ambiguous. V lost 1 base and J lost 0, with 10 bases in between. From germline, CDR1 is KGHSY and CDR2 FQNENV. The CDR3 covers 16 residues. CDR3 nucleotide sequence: TGTGCCAGCAGCCAATTTGGGCACTATAGCAATCAGCCCCAGCATTTT. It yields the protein CASSQFGHYSNQPQHF.

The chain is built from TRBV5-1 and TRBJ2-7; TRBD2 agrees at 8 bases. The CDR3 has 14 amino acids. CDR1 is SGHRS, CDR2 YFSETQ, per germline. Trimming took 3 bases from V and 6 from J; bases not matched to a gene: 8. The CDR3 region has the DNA TGCGCCAGCAGCTCCGGGACTAGTCGCGCCGAGCAGTACTTC. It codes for CASSSGTSRAEQYF.

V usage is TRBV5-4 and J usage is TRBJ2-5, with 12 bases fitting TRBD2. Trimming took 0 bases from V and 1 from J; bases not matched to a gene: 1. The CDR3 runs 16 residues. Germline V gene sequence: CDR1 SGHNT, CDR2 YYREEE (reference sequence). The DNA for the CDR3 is TGTGCCAGCAGCTTGGGGACTAGCGGGGTCCAAGAGACCCAGTACTTC. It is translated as CASSLGTSGVQETQYF.

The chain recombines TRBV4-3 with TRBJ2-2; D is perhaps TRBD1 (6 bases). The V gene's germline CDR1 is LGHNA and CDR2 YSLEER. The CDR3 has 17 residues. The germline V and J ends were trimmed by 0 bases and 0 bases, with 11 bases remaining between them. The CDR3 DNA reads TGCGCCAGCAGCCAAGATCCGCAGGGGTCGAACACCGGGGAGCTGTTTTTT. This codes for CASSQDPQGSNTGELFF.

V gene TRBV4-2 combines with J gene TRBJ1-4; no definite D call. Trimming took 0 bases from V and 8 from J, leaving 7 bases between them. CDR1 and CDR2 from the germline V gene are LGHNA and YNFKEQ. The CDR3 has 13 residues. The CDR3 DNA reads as TGTGCCAGCAGCCAAGATCTAGGGGAAAAACTGTTTTTT. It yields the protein CASSQDLGEKLFF.

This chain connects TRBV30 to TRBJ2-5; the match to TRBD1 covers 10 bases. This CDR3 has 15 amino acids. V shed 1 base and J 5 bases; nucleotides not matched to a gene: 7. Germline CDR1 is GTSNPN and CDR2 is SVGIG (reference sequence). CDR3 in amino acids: CAWSGGQGRRETQYF. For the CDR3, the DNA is TGTGCCTGGAGTGGGGGACAGGGGCGCCGGGAGACCCAGTACTTC.

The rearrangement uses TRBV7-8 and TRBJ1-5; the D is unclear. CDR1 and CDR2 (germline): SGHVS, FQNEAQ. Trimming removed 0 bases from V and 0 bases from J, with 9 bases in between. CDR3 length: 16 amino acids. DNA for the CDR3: TGTGCCAGCAGCTTAGCGCCGCTTAATAGCAATCAGCCCCAGCATTTT. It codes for CASSLAPLNSNQPQHF.